These 4 T cell receptor beta chains were all obtained from the same sample, sequenced in a study of OX40 agonist ivuxolimab in advanced cancers. TCRdb's table, derived via immunoSEQ multiplex PCR, lists solely in-frame clones and lacks some. This table holds 30,000 or so clones, 80% found once. The specimen comprised CD4+ or CD8+ T cells sorted from blood, sampled in a trial of the OX40 agonist ivuxolimab. These receptors were obtained from an adult with an advanced solid tumor such as melanoma, head and neck, liver or kidney cancer.

The chain recombines TRBV30 with TRBJ2-5; D is ambiguous. In germline, CDR1 is GTSNPN, CDR2 SVGIG (reference sequence). This CDR3 has 14 amino acids. V shed 2 bases and J shed 0 bases, with 10 bases lying between them. The CDR3 spells CAWSSARYQETQYF. The CDR3 coding sequence is TGTGCCTGGAGTAGCGCCCGGTACCAAGAGACCCAGTACTTC.

The J gene is TRBJ2-3, the V gene TRBV6-5; D not certain. Between the trimmed V and J ends, which lost 0 bases and 7 bases, there was a span of 8 bases. This CDR3 is 13 amino acids long. Germline V gene lookup returns CDR1 MNHEY and CDR2 SVGAGI. The CDR3 protein is CASSYSPLYTQYF. DNA of the CDR3: TGTGCCAGCAGTTACTCACCCCTGTATACGCAGTATTTT.

This clone was counted a few times. This chain connects TRBV30 to TRBJ1-5, with D unclear. Trimming cost V 2 bases and J 2 bases, with 10 bases left between them. Germline V lookup: CDR1 GTSNPN, CDR2 SVGIG (reference sequence). This CDR3 comprises 14 residues. CDR3 sequence reads: CAWSRGSGNQPQHF. The CDR3 DNA is TGTGCCTGGAGTCGCGGGAGCGGCAATCAGCCCCAGCATTTT.

This sequence joins TRBV2 and TRBJ1-1, with D unresolved. Germline V gene sequence: CDR1 SNHLY, CDR2 FYNNEI. The V gene lost 1 base and the J gene lost 4 bases, with 13 bases spanning the gap. CDR3 length equals 15 residues. CDR3 nucleotide sequence: TGTGCCAGCAGTGAAGATTTTTTGGGTGGCACTGAAGCTTTCTTT. Its translation is CASSEDFLGGTEAFF.